The entry below describes one T cell receptor (beta chain). This clone was detected a few times. The antigen it recognizes is unknown. Per-base quality was not reported, and no clone a single base away is much larger than it. TCRbeta CDR3 regions were amplified from genomic DNA using the immunoSEQ Assay, a bias-controlled multiplex PCR. Processing in the source paper ran as follows. The number of nucleated cells in each sample was estimated from the amplification of reference gene primers within the assay. To quantify the absolute abundance of each unique TCRbeta CDR3 rearrangement, sequence reads were collapsed and filtered. For each sample, productive Simpson clonality was calculated by taking the square root of Simpson's diversity index across productive rearrangements. TCRdb took this table from immuneACCESS and kept in-frame rearrangements with V and J called. Such tables lack part of the clones; where checked against another copy, unresolved V genes explain under half of the gap, and the rest is unexplained. That table is the source of V, J and clone size, and D and trimming were worked out from the DNA. The sample table contains about 360,000 clones; only one count was recorded for 70% to 90% of them. The top ten clonotypes cover approximately 1.3% of the sample.

Enrolling through a virtual design, the prospective study's participants ranged in age from about 18 to 89 years and lived across about two dozen United States geographic areas. Cohort assignment in the prospective study relied on participant-reported clinical history from a screening survey and a study questionnaire. Recovered participants in ImmuneRACE Cohort 3 were defined by two consecutive negative NP/OP PCR tests, clearance by a healthcare professional, or resolution of symptoms. In the prospective study, whole blood, serum and a nasopharyngeal or oropharyngeal swab were collected from each participant by mobile phlebotomists. Prospective study participants could optionally give additional blood draws and questionnaires over an approximately two-month period. Blood samples from the prospective study were shipped frozen or at room temperature prior to DNA extraction. This sample was included in a study of blood T cell repertoires in COVID-19 (dated by TCRdb to the early 2020s). About the study as a whole: Samples from collaborators originated in the United States, Italy and Spain and spanned both the acute and convalescent phases of COVID-19. The prospective study material was composed of cDNA or gDNA derived from T cells, B-cell-depleted T cells, or PBMCs. Samples were obtained from the ongoing ImmuneRACE study (first 160 participants) and from approximately 1,200 subjects provided by 6 global collaborators. The repertoires were released in a freely available public database intended as a resource for research on the immune response to SARS-CoV-2. Where HLA class I and class II types were available, the types were taken from metadata supplied by the sample provider, not from assay-based typing. The dataset comprised deeply sampled blood TCRbeta repertoires from subjects exposed to, actively infected with, or recovered from COVID-19. A de-identified subject ID, COVID-19 status, age in years and sex were almost always included in the sample metadata. The investigation overall reported the following: The amount of clinical and demographic metadata varied by source and participant and was provided uncurated.

The TCR sequence derives from a man younger than 40 who had recovered from COVID-19. The specimen was PBMCs or T cells enriched from blood (not recorded which).

The CDR3 amino acid sequence is: CASSRLQGNTGELFF. In nucleotide form, the sequence is TGCGCCAGCAGCCGCTTACAGGGGAACACCGGGGAGCTGTTTTTT. Recombination connected TRBV4-1 to TRBJ2-2; perhaps TRBD1 is the D gene, with 6 bases matching. Spanning cysteine to phenylalanine, the CDR3 consists of 15 amino acids. Only CDR3 DNA remains: 45 bases, in frame from the first base. In the germline V gene, CDR1 corresponds to MGHRA and CDR2 to YSYEKL. V loses 4 bases of germline sequence and J loses 1 base, and the interval between the two ends is 10 bases.